The rows below give T cell receptor beta chains drawn from one sample of a study of graft-versus-host responses after intestinal transplantation. Sequencing was performed with immunoSEQ multiplex PCR; in TCRdb, only in-frame clones are kept and a portion is missing. Here the sample spans approximately 22,000 clones, around 42% being singletons. Source: alloreactive CD4+ T cells from a mixed lymphocyte reaction culture, taken before intestinal transplant. These receptor sequences come from a human patient who received an intestinal transplant. CDR3s include the opening cysteine and the closing phenylalanine or tryptophan. The order of the fields is CDR3 DNA, CDR3 protein, J gene, V gene, clone size, D gene. A D gene is named only where the DNA matches it firmly. Clone sizes are given selectively: once, few, many, or a class where the clone is expanded.

TGCGCCAGCAGCCAAGATCTGCGCACTAACTATGGCTACACCTTC	CASSQDLRTNYGYTF	TRBJ1-2	TRBV4-1	.	.
TGTGCCAGCAGGGGGGGACTAGCGGGGGACGAGCAGTACTTC	CASRGGLAGDEQYF	TRBJ2-7	TRBV5-4	.	TRBD2
TGTGCCAGCAGTCCCCGACAGGGGTATATGAACACTGAAGCTTTCTTT	CASSPRQGYMNTEAFF	TRBJ1-1	TRBV7-9	.	TRBD1
TGTGCCAGCAGTTACGTTAGGGGCCCTTGGAATGAGCAGTTCTTC	CASSYVRGPWNEQFF	TRBJ2-1	TRBV6-5	few	.
TGTGCCAGCTCACCGCAGGGGGAACCCTATCGTGAGCAGTTCTTC	CASSPQGEPYREQFF	TRBJ2-1	TRBV18	.	TRBD1
TGTGCCAGCAAAAAGACAGGGGCAGATACGCAGTATTTT	CASKKTGADTQYF	TRBJ2-3	TRBV6-4	few	TRBD1
TGTGCCAGCAGTTCCACTAACTATGGCTACACCTTC	CASSSTNYGYTF	TRBJ1-2	TRBV5-4	few	.
TGTGCCAGCAGCCAACAACACAGGGTTACCGGGGAGCTGTTTTTT	CASSQQHRVTGELFF	TRBJ2-2	TRBV5-4	.	.
TGTGCCAGCAGCCTGAGGACTAGCGGGGGGTACAATGAGCAGTTCTTC	CASSLRTSGGYNEQFF	TRBJ2-1	TRBV4-2	.	TRBD2
TGCGCCAGCAGCCGCCAACAGGGGGTTAACACTGAAGCTTTCTTT	CASSRQQGVNTEAFF	TRBJ1-1	TRBV5-1	.	TRBD1
TGTGCCAGCAGCTTCAGGGCAGGGGAGCCCTATGGCTACACCTTC	CASSFRAGEPYGYTF	TRBJ1-2	TRBV7-9	few	.
TGCGCCAGCAGCCCAAGGACAGGTTCTCGGGAGCAGTACTTC	CASSPRTGSREQYF	TRBJ2-7	TRBV5-1	.	TRBD1
TGTGCCAGCAGTCAGCGACAGGGAAGAAGTACCTTC	CASSQRQGRSTF	TRBJ1-2	TRBV6-1	.	TRBD1
TGTGCCAGCAGCAAAGTCGGTGCCGGGGAGCTGTTTTTT	CASSKVGAGELFF	TRBJ2-2	TRBV21-1	.	.
TGTGCCAGCAGCCCCCAGGGGCGGACGAACACCGGGGAGCTGTTTTTT	CASSPQGRTNTGELFF	TRBJ2-2	TRBV5-4	.	.
TGCGCCAGCAGCTTGGGCGGGGTCGCTGGAAACACCATATATTTT	CASSLGGVAGNTIYF	TRBJ1-3	TRBV5-1	.	.
TGCAGTGCTAGAGACTTCAATGAGCAGTTCTTC	CSARDFNEQFF	TRBJ2-1	TRBV20-1	.	.
TGCAGCGTCGACCGACTAGCGGGGGGGTCGGAGACCCAGTACTTC	CSVDRLAGGSETQYF	TRBJ2-5	TRBV29-1	.	TRBD2
TGTGCCAGCAGCCCAGTCCCCGACAGGGGGCAAGAGACCCAGTACTTC	CASSPVPDRGQETQYF	TRBJ2-5	TRBV21-1	.	.
TGTGCCAGCAGCTCAACAGGGTTGGGGACTGAAGCTTTCTTT	CASSSTGLGTEAFF	TRBJ1-1	TRBV11-1	few	.
TGTGCCAGCAGTGGGATAGCGGGGGCCGAAGAGACCCAGTACTTC	CASSGIAGAEETQYF	TRBJ2-5	TRBV2	.	TRBD2
TGTGCCAGCAGCACCCTAGCGGGGGGAAATGAGCAGTTCTTC	CASSTLAGGNEQFF	TRBJ2-1	TRBV5-4	.	TRBD2
TGTGCCAGCAGCTTAGTAGCGGGGCCGTCCTACGAGCAGTACTTC	CASSLVAGPSYEQYF	TRBJ2-7	TRBV11-2	.	TRBD2
TGCGCCAGCAGCAAGATGGGCAGTAATGAAAAACTGTTTTTT	CASSKMGSNEKLFF	TRBJ1-4	TRBV5-1	once	.
TGTGCCAGCAGCTTAGCGCTGACAGGGGTTGGCTACACCTTC	CASSLALTGVGYTF	TRBJ1-2	TRBV7-8	few	TRBD1
TGTGCCAGCAGCTGGGATCCGCGGGGGGACCAAGAGACCCAGTACTTC	CASSWDPRGDQETQYF	TRBJ2-5	TRBV7-2	few	TRBD2
TGTGCCAGTAGTCTCCCGGGACAGGCGATCTATGGCTACACCTTC	CASSLPGQAIYGYTF	TRBJ1-2	TRBV19	few	TRBD1
TGCGCCAGCAGCTTGACTGGGGGACTAGCGGGGGATGAGCAGTACTTC	CASSLTGGLAGDEQYF	TRBJ2-7	TRBV5-1	.	TRBD2
TGTGCCAGCAGCCAAAGCGGGGGGGGGAATGAGCAGTTCTTC	CASSQSGGGNEQFF	TRBJ2-1	TRBV6-6	.	TRBD2
TGTGCCATCAGCGGCTGGGCCTATGAGCAGTTCTTC	CAISGWAYEQFF	TRBJ2-1	TRBV10-3	.	.
TGTGCCAGCACGAACAGGGTCCCCTACGAGCAGTACTTC	CASTNRVPYEQYF	TRBJ2-7	TRBV6-1	.	.
TGTGCCAGCAGGGGCGGGACCTCAGGCACGCAGTATTTT	CASRGGTSGTQYF	TRBJ2-3	TRBV6-5	.	.
TGCAGCGGGTCCCGGGACAATATCGGGGAGCTGTTTTTT	CSGSRDNIGELFF	TRBJ2-2	TRBV29-1	few	.
TGTGCCAGCTCACACAACCAACAGGGGGCGTTCGCTGAAGCTTTCTTT	CASSHNQQGAFAEAFF	TRBJ1-1	TRBV18	.	TRBD1
TGCGCCAGCAGTGAGTTGGGCAGGGGAAGCAATCAGCCCCAGCATTTT	CASSELGRGSNQPQHF	TRBJ1-5	TRBV10-2	.	.
TGCGCCAGCAGCCAATCGACAGGGGGAAGTGCATACAATGAGCAGTTCTTC	CASSQSTGGSAYNEQFF	TRBJ2-1	TRBV4-1	.	TRBD1
TGTGCCAGCGCCCGTCACCGGGTGAATGGTCCTGAAGCTTTCTTT	CASARHRVNGPEAFF	TRBJ1-1	TRBV6-5	.	.